The TCR beta chain described here comes from a study of T cells in Graves' hyperthyroidism and ophthalmopathy. Study results and limitations: Most thyroid-expanded clonotypes above 0.001 were also found in blood. Ophthalmopathy cases were set apart from stable hyperthyroidism by a 13 V-J model.

A few counts support this clonotype. The antigen is not known. The authors obtained PBMCs from roughly 10 ml of fresh peripheral blood. Authors of the study amplified TCR beta CDR3 regions from RNA transcripts. Using the HTBI primer set, a first-round RT-PCR was run on the TCR CDR3. TCRdb re-derived calls from the multiplex PCR reads in MiXCR, one entry per CDR3 protein. Of a few hundred thousand distinct CDR3 sequences listed, roughly 20% are singletons. The V end was cut by 3 bases, the J end by 7 bases, with 15 bases between. CDR3 length equals 14 residues. The germline gives CDR1 LGHNA, CDR2 YNFKEQ.

The sample comprised blood. This rearrangement joins TRBV4-2 to TRBJ2-5; D is perhaps TRBD1 (6 bases). The sequence derives from a man between 50 and 59 years old with Graves' ophthalmopathy. In nucleotides, the CDR3 is TGTGCCAGCAGCCACGACAGGACCTCCTGGACCCAGTACTTC. As protein: CASSHDRTSWTQYF.